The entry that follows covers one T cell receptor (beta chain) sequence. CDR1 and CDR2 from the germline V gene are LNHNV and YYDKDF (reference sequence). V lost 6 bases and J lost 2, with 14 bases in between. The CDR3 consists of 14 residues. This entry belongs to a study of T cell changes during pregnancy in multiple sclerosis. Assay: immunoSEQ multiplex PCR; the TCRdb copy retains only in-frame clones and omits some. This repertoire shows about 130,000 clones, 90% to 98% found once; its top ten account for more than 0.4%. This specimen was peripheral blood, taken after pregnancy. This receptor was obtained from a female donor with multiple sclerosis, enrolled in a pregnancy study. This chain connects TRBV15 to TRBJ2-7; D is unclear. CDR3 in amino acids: CATRSTISPYEQYF. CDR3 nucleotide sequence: TGTGCCACCAGGTCGACAATCAGTCCCTACGAGCAGTACTTC. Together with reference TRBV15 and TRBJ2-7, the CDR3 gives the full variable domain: DAMVIQNPRYQVTQFGKPVTLSCSQTLNHNVMYWYQQKSSQAPKLLFHYYDKDFNNEADTPDNFQSRRPNTSFCFLDIRSPGLGDTAMYLCATRSTISPYEQYFGPGTRLTVT.